The subject of this entry is one TCR beta chain. Its antigen is unidentified. These data are taken from a study of cytomegalovirus exposure and HLA in healthy donors. Study observations and caveats: Most TCR sequences showed up rarely, but some public TCRs showed up in many donors. In a later analysis, first-cohort TCR clusters were found to tend to co-occur in the 100 to 150 validation repertoires.

Generated by immunoSEQ multiplex PCR, the TCRdb table keeps only in-frame clones and is missing some. The data hold 90,000 to 150,000 clones, with around 89% observed a single time. The germline gives CDR1 ENHRY, CDR2 SYGVKD. This CDR3 is built from 14 residues. V lost 4 bases and J lost 7; bases outside the gene matches: 8. This chain joins TRBV10-3 and TRBJ2-7; 9 bases are a match to TRBD1. This TCR came from a woman aged 18-29 years in good health and CMV-seropositive. Sequenced material: PBMCs. CDR3 in amino acids: CAISGGQGFWEQYF. The DNA of the CDR3 is TGTGCCATCAGTGGGGGACAGGGATTCTGGGAGCAGTACTTC.